Below, 10 T cell receptor beta chains from the same sample are listed, as sequenced in a study of blood T cell repertoires in COVID-19. Only in-frame clones appear in the TCRdb table, and some are missing; sequencing was by immunoSEQ multiplex PCR. Here the sample spans about 230,000 clones, approximately 90% being singletons. Sequenced input: peripheral blood. These TCRs come from a man aged 45 to 65 with COVID-19, enrolled during active disease.

In DNA, the CDR3 is TGTGCCAGCAGTGAAAGGTTGCCGGGATCCGATACGCAGTATTTT. This encodes CASSERLPGSDTQYF. This chain links TRBV2 with TRBJ2-3; TRBD2 is a possible D gene (5 bases). CDR3 length equals 15 residues. From germline, CDR1 is SNHLY and CDR2 FYNNEI. V gave up 2 bases and J gave up 6 bases, with 15 bases separating them.

The V call is TRBV5-5, the J call TRBJ2-7, with 7 bases aligning to TRBD1. V dropped 2 bases and J dropped 6; count of bases not matched to a gene: 5. Germline V gene sequence: CDR1 SGHKS, CDR2 YYEKEE (reference sequence). The CDR3 is made up of 13 amino acids. The CDR3 here is CASSFPQGVEQYF. Here the CDR3 DNA reads TGTGCCAGCAGCTTTCCGCAGGGGGTCGAGCAGTACTTC.

The V and J genes are TRBV5-1 and TRBJ2-1; 7 nucleotides agree with TRBD1. Trimming took 4 bases from V and 5 from J; bases not matched to a gene: 6. The CDR3 is made up of 14 amino acids. Germline CDR1 reads SGHRS; CDR2 reads YFSETQ. The CDR3 region has the DNA TGCGCCAGCAGCAACAGGGGCCCCAACAATGAGCAGTTCTTC. It encodes CASSNRGPNNEQFF.

DNA for the CDR3: TGTGCCAGCAGCTTAGCGCCGCAGGTAACCTACGAGCAGTACTTC. This translates into CASSLAPQVTYEQYF. V is TRBV7-6 and J is TRBJ2-7; no clear D. Germline CDR1 SGHVS, CDR2 FNYEAQ. Trimming took 0 bases from V and 2 from J, leaving 11 bases between them. The CDR3 runs to 15 residues.

The chain combines TRBV19 with TRBJ1-1, with 9 positions matching TRBD1. With 4 bases clipped from V and 3 bases from J, the junction kept 0 bases outside the gene matches. Germline CDR1 reads LNHDA; CDR2 reads SQIVND (reference sequence). This CDR3 has 13 residues. The CDR3 bases are TGTGCCAGTAGTAGGGACAGGGACACTGAAGCTTTCTTT. Translating it yields CASSRDRDTEAFF.

Regarding this clone: The sample has other DNA sequences that encode this CDR3 too. The chain carries TRBV12-3 or TRBV12-4 and TRBJ1-1; D is undetermined. There are 13 residues in the CDR3. The ends were cut back, 2 bases at V and 1 base at J, with 5 bases in the middle. The CDR3: CASSLRGNTEAFF. DNA for the CDR3: TGTGCCAGCAGTTTACGGGGGAACACTGAAGCTTTCTTT.

This clone was seen once. The genes are TRBV7-6 and TRBJ2-7, with D perhaps matching TRBD2 (6 bases). Germline CDR1 is SGHVS and CDR2 is FNYEAQ. The CDR3 has 13 amino acids. The V end lost 2 bases, the J end lost 2 bases, and 7 bases lay between the germline ends. The CDR3 region has the DNA TGTGCCAGCAGCTTATCGGGGGCCTACGAGCAGTACTTC. This codes for CASSLSGAYEQYF.

The genes are TRBV3-1 (or the pseudogene TRBV3-2) and TRBJ1-4, with a possible D match to TRBD1 (5 bases). CDR3 length: 15 amino acids. Germline assignment: CDR1 LGHDT and CDR2 YNNKEL (reference sequence). V lost 4 bases and J lost 5, with 14 bases in between. The CDR3 reads CASSLQDIPNEKLFF. CDR3 sequence (DNA): TGTGCCAGCAGCCTTCAGGACATCCCAAATGAAAAACTGTTTTTT.

The V gene is TRBV21-1, the J gene TRBJ1-4; the table assigns TRBD1, which was not confirmed against the DNA. TRBV21-1 is an annotated pseudogene. The CDR3 sequence is 17 residues long. The chain's CDR3 is CASPTRGTATENEKLFF. In nucleotides, the CDR3 is TGTGCCAGCCCAACCCGAGGGACAGCGACCGAAAATGAAAAACTGTTTTTT.

V usage is TRBV18 and J usage is TRBJ1-1, with D possibly being TRBD1 (5 bases). Per the germline V gene, CDR1 is KGHSH and CDR2 is LQKENI. The ends were cut back, 0 bases at V and 8 bases at J, with 16 bases in the middle. This CDR3 region has 15 residues. CDR3: CASSPPSRANGEAFF. The DNA of the CDR3 is TGTGCCAGCTCACCACCGTCCAGGGCAAACGGAGAAGCTTTCTTT.